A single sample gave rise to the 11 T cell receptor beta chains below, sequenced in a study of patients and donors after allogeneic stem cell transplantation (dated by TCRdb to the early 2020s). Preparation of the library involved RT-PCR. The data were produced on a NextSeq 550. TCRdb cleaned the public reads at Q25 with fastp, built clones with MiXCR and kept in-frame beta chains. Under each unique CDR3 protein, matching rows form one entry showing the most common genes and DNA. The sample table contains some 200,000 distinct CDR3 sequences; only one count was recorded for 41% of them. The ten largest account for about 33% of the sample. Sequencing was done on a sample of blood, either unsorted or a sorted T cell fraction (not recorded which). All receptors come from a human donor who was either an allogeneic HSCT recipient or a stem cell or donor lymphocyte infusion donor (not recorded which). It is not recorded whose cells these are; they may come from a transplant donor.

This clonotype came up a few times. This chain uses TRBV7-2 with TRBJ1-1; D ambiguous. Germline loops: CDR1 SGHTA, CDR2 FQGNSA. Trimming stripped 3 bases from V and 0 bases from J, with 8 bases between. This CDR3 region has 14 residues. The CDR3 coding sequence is TGTGCCAGCAGCTTCATGGGGATGAACACTGAAGCTTTCTTT. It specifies CASSFMGMNTEAFF.

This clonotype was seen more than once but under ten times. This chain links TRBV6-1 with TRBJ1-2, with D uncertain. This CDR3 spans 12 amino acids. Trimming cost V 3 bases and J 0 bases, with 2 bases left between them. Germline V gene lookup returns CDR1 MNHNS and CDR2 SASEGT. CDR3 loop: CASSDSNYGYTF. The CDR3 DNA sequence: TGTGCCAGCAGTGATTCTAACTATGGCTACACCTTC.

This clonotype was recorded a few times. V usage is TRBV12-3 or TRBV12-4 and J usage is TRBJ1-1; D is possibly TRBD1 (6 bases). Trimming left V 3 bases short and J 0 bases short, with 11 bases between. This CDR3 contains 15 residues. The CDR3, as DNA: TGTGCCAGCAGTTTGGCACAGGGAGTGAACACTGAAGCTTTCTTT. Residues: CASSLAQGVNTEAFF.

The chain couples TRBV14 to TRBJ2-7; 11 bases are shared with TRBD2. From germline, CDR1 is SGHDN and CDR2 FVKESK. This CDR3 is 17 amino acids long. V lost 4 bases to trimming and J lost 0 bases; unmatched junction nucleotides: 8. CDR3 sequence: CASSLDPGTSGSYEQYF. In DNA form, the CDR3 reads TGTGCCAGCAGCCTAGACCCCGGGACTAGCGGCTCCTACGAGCAGTACTTC.

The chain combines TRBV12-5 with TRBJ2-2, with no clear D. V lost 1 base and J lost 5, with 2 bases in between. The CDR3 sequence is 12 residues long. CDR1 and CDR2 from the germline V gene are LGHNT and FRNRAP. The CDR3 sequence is CASGLGTGELFF. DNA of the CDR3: TGTGCTAGTGGTTTGGGGACCGGGGAGCTGTTTTTT. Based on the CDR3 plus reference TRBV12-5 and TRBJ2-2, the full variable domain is DARVTQTPRHKVTEMGQEVTMRCQPILGHNTVFWYRQTMMQGLELLAYFRNRAPLDDSGMPKDRFSAEMPDATLATLKIQPSEPRDSAVYFCASGLGTGELFFGEGSRLTVL.

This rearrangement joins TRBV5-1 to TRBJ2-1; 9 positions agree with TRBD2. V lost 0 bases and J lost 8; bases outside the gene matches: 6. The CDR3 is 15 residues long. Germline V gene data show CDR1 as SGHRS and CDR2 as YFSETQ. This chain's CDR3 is CASSLVAGVWDEQFF. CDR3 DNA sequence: TGCGCCAGCAGCTTGGTAGCGGGAGTATGGGATGAGCAGTTCTTC. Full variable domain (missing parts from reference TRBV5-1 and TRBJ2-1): KAGVTQTPRYLIKTRGQQVTLSCSPISGHRSVSWYQQTPGQGLQFLFEYFSETQRNKGNFPGRFSGRQFSNSRSEMNVSTLELGDSALYLCASSLVAGVWDEQFFGPGTRLTVL.

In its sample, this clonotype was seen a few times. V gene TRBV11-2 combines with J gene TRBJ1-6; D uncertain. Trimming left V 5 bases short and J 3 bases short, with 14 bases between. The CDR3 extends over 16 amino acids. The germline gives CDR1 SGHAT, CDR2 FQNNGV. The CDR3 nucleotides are TGTGCCAGCAGCCAGGACCCCGCTCTCTATAATTCACCCCTCCACTTT. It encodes CASSQDPALYNSPLHF.

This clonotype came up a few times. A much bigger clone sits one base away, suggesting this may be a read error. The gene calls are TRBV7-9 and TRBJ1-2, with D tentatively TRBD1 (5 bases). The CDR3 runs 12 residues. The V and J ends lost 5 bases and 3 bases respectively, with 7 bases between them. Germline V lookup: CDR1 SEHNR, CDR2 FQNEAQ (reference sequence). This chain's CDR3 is CASSATDYGYTF. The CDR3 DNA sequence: TGTGCCAGCAGCGCGACAGACTATGGCTACACCTTC.

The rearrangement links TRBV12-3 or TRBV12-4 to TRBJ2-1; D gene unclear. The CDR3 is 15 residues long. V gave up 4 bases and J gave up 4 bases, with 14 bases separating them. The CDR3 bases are TGTGCCAGCAGTTCGACCCCCAAGGGTTACAATGAGCAGTTCTTC. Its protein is CASSSTPKGYNEQFF.

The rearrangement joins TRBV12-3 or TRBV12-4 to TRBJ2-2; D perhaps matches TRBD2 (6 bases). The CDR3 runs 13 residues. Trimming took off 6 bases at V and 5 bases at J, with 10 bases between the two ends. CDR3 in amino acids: CASSASATGELFF. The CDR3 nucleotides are TGTGCCAGCAGCGCTAGCGCAACCGGGGAGCTGTTTTTT.

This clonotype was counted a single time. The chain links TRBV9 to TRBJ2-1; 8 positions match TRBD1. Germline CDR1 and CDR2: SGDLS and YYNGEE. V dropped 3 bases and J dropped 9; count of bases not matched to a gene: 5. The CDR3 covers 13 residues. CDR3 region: CASSAGTGREQFF. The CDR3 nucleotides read TGTGCCAGCAGCGCAGGGACAGGACGTGAGCAGTTCTTC. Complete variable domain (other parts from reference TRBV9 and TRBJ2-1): DSGVTQTPKHLITATGQRVTLRCSPRSGDLSVYWYQQSLDQGLQFLIQYYNGEERAKGNILERFSAQQFPDLHSELNLSSLELGDSALYFCASSAGTGREQFFGPGTRLTVL.